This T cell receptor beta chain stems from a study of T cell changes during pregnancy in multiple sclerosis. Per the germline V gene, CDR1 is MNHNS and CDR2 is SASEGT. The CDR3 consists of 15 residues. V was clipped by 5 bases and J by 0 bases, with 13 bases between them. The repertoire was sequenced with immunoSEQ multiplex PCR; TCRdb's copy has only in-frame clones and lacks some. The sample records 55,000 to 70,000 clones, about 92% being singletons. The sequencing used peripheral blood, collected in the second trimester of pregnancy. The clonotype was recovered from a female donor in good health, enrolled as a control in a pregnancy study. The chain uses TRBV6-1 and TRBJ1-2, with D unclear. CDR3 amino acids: CASSRPGRPNYGYTF. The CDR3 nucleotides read TGTGCCAGCAGTCGCCCGGGGAGGCCTAACTATGGCTACACCTTC.